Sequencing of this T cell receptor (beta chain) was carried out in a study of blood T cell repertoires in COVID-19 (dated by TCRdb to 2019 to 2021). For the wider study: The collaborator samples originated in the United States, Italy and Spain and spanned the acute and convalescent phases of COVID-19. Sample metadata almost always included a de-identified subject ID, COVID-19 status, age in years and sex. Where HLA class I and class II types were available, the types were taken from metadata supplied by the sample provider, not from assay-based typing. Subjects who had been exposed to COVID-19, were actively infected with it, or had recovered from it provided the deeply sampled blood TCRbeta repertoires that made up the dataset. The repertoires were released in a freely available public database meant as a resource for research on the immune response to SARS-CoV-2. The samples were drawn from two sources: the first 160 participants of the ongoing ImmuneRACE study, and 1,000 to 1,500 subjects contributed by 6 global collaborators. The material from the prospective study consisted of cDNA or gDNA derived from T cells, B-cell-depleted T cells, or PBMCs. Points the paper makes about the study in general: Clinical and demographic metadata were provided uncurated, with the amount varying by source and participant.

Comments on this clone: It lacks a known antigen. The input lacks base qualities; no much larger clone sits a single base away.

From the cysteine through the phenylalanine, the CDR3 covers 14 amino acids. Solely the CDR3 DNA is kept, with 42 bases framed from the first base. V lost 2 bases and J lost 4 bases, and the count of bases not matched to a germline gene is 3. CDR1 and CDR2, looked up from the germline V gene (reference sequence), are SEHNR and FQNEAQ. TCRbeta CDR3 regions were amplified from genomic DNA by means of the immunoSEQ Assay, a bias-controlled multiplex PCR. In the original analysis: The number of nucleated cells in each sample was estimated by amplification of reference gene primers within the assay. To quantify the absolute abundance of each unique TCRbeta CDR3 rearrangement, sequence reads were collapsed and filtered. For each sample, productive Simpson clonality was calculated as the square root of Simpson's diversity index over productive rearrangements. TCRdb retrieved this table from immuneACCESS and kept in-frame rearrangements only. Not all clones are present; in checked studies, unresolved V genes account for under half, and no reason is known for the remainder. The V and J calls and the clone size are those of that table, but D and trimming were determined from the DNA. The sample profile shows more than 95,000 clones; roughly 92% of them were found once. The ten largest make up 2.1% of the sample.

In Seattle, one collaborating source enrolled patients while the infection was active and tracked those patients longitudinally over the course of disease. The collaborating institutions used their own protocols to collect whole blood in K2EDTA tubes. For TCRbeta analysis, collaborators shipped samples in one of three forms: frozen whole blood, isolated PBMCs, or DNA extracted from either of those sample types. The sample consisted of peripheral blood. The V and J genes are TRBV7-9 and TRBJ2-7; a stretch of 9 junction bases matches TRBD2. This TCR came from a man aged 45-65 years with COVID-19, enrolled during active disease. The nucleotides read TGTGCCAGCAGCTTAACTAGCGGGCATTACGAGCAGTACTTC. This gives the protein CASSLTSGHYEQYF.